The clone carrying this T cell receptor beta chain was detected once. Its antigen is unknown. The protocol was immunoSEQ multiplex PCR, while the TCRdb copy is restricted to in-frame clones and leaves out a portion. This sample has some 110,000 clones, with more than 65% found just once. This sample was included in a study of T cell responses to AZD1222 COVID-19 vaccine. The CDR3 consists of 15 residues. Germline-derived CDR1 and CDR2 are MDHEN and SYDVKM. V shed 6 bases, J shed 1 base, and the junction held 4 bases outside the gene matches. Study results and limitations: Sampling that yielded the repertoires occurred only after the peak T cell response. Seropositivity was recorded at baseline in only a handful of AZD1222 recipients. Of spike-specific TCRs, nearly half reportedly target regions left unmutated in variants.

Source: peripheral blood, taken on day 0 of AZD1222 vaccination. The rearrangement links TRBV28 to TRBJ1-5; 9 bases align to TRBD1. This receptor was taken from an adult in good health. CDR3 DNA sequence: TGTGCCAGCAGGGGGACAGGGAGGAGCAATCAGCCCCAGCATTTT. Amino acids: CASRGTGRSNQPQHF. The full variable domain, completed using reference TRBV28 and TRBJ1-5, is DVKVTQSSRYLVKRTGEKVFLECVQDMDHENMFWYRQDPGLGLRLIYFSYDVKMKEKGDIPEGYSVSREKKERFSLILESASTNQTSMYLCASRGTGRSNQPQHFGDGTRLSIL.